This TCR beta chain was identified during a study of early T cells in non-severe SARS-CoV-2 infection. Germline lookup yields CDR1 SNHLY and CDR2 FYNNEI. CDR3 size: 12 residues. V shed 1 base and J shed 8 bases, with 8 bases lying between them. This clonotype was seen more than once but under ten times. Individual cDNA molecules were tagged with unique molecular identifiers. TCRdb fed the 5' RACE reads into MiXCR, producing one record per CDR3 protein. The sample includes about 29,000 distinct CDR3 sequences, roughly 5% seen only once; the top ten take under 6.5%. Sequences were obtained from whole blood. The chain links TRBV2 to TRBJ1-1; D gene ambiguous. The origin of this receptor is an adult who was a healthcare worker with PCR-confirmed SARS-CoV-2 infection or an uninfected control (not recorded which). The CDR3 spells CASSEGWTEAFF. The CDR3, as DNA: TGTGCCAGCAGTGAAGGTTGGACGGAAGCTTTCTTT.